This is a list of T cell receptor beta chains from one sample in a study of Ad26.COV2.S vaccination and SARS-CoV-2 variants. Measured with immunoSEQ multiplex PCR; TCRdb has only the in-frame clones, and not every one. The sample lists some 520,000 clones; 87% were seen once. Here the sequenced sample was peripheral blood, taken in a trial of Ad26.COV2.S vaccine versus placebo. The receptor set was obtained from a person aged 18-60 years who received the Ad26.COV2.S COVID-19 vaccine or a placebo. CDR3s include the opening cysteine and the closing phenylalanine or tryptophan.

V: TRBV6-5
CDR3: CASSFYTNTEAFF

V: TRBV27
CDR3: CASSRGLAGVDTQYF

V: TRBV13
CDR3: CASSFRGGDEQYF

V: TRBV11-3
CDR3: CASSFSGVGEQYF

V: TRBV20-1
CDR3: CSASEGTVVAFF

V: TRBV27
CDR3: CASRAVAGNTIYF

V: TRBV7-9
CDR3: CASSGGSYYGYTF

V: TRBV28
CDR3: CASKSSMGAPSEQYF

V: TRBV28
CDR3: CASSLPGVGTYNEQFF

V: TRBV4-2
CDR3: CASSQEPWGKHEQFF

V: TRBV19
CDR3: CATNPGQTVTGELFF

V: TRBV7-9
CDR3: CASSLDVWTFYGYTF

V: TRBV5-8
CDR3: CASAPEATNQPQHF

V: TRBV9
CDR3: CASSPVRGADTQYF

V: TRBV5-1
CDR3: CASSLGDQKNIQYF

V: TRBV9
CDR3: CASSPQRGGTGELFF

V: TRBV7-9
CDR3: CASSRGTSGSAEKYF

V: TRBV18
CDR3: CASSSPGAPRNTEAFF

V: TRBV9
CDR3: CASSVVGQGLVNEQFF

V: TRBV15
CDR3: CATSRGRNSYNEQFF

V: TRBV5-1
CDR3: CASSSLGGRSGANVLTF

V: TRBV14
CDR3: CASSQVRGATGELFF

V: TRBV19
CDR3: CASKTYGGDEQYF

V: TRBV6-6
CDR3: CASSHRVYNEKLFF

V: TRBV2
CDR3: CASRPYRGRPTEAFF

V: TRBV6-1
CDR3: CASSEAPAGGPDEQYF

V: TRBV23-1
CDR3: CASSTGMYEQYF

V: TRBV19
CDR3: CASSIAASGTEAFF

V: TRBV6-5
CDR3: CASSFRQAGQPQHF

V: TRBV6-4
CDR3: CASRREPHTEAFF

V: TRBV6-5
CDR3: CASSSIRGTRNQPQHF

V: TRBV24-1
CDR3: CATSDPGEKEQYF

V: TRBV7-9
CDR3: CASSHPYRAPTEAFF

V: TRBV20-1
CDR3: CSQGRVDTQYF

V: TRBV2
CDR3: CASRPRALTGTGELFF

V: TRBV5-1
CDR3: CASSTAQDWDTGELFF

V: TRBV2
CDR3: CASSERQYNEQFF

V: TRBV3-1/TRBV3-2
CDR3: CASSPPSGTGAYEQYF

V: TRBV30
CDR3: CAWSVRAFNYGYTF

V: TRBV28
CDR3: CASRTGSTNTEAFF

V: TRBV7-8
CDR3: CASSFGQGNTDTQYF

V: TRBV7-8
CDR3: CASSPRGQGEFGVAGDYEQYF

V: TRBV30
CDR3: CAWSSQTPRQSGYGYTF

V: TRBV7-9
CDR3: CASSRGLAGGGNEQYF

V: TRBV15
CDR3: CATSRAGAYNQPQHF

V: TRBV6-6
CDR3: CASSYVGGATGTEAFF

V: TRBV30
CDR3: CACGIYEQYF

V: TRBV4-1
CDR3: CASSQGQGSNQPQHF

V: TRBV7-2
CDR3: CASSRLWAKGAKNIQYF

V: TRBV3-1/TRBV3-2
CDR3: CASSQAGQPNTGELFF

V: TRBV5-1
CDR3: CASSLAKGTGGRYSYEQYF

V: TRBV24-1
CDR3: CATSDRTGGTDTQYF

V: TRBV5-8
CDR3: CASSLGGLMNTEAFF

V: TRBV30
CDR3: CAWSVGLYSYGYTF

V: TRBV5-6
CDR3: CASSLSGVANEKLFF

V: TRBV7-9
CDR3: CASSPTSGSRTDTQYF

V: TRBV19
CDR3: CARALTGVYGYTF

V: TRBV6-1
CDR3: CASSLQGIQETQYF

V: TRBV5-1
CDR3: CASRALQETQYF

V: TRBV20-1
CDR3: CSASPGVHGELFF